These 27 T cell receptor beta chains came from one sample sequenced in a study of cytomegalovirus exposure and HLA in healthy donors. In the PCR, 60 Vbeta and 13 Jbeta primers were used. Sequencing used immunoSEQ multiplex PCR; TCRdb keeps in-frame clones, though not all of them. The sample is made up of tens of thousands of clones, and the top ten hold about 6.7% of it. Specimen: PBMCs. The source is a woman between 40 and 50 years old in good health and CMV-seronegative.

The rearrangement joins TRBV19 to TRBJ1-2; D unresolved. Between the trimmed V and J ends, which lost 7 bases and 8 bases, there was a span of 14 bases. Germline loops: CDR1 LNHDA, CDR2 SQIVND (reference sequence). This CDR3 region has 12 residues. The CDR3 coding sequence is TGTGCCAGTACCCAGACGGAGAGGGGCTACACCTTC. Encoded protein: CASTQTERGYTF.

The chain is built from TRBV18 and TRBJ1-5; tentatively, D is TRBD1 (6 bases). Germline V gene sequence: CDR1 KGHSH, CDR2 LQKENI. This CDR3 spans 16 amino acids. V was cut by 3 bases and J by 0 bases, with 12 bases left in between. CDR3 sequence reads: CASSPRTATSNQPQHF. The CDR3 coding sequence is TGTGCCAGCTCACCCCGGACAGCAACTAGCAATCAGCCCCAGCATTTT.

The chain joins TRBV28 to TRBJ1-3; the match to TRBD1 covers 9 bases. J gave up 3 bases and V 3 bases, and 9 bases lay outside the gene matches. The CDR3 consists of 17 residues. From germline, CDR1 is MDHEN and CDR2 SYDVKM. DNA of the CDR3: TGTGCCAGCAGTTTGATACAGGGGGCGGTGGGTGGAAACACCATATATTTT. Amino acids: CASSLIQGAVGGNTIYF.

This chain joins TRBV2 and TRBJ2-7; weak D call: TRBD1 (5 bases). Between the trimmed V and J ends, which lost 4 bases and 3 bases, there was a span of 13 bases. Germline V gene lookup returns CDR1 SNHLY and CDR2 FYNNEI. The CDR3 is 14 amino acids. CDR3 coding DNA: TGTGCCAGCAGTGCCCAGGGTTCATTCTACGAGCAGTACTTC. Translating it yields CASSAQGSFYEQYF. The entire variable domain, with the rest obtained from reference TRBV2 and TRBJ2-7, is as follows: EPEVTQTPSHQVTQMGQEVILRCVPISNHLYFYWYRQILGQKVEFLVSFYNNEISEKSEIFDDQFSVERPDGSNFTLKIRSTKLEDSAMYFCASSAQGSFYEQYFGPGTRLTVT.

In DNA form, the CDR3 reads TGTGCCAGCTCAAACGGAGCGGACAGGGCCAATCAGCCCCAGCATTTT. Its protein is CASSNGADRANQPQHF. The rearrangement joins TRBV18 to TRBJ1-5; 8 nucleotides line up with TRBD1. Trimming took 5 bases from V and 3 from J; bases not matched to a gene: 9. The CDR3 totals 16 residues. In germline, CDR1 is KGHSH, CDR2 LQKENI.

CDR3 DNA: TGTGCCAGCAGCTTCCTACTAGCGGGGGCGACAGGGGATACGCAGTATTTT. This sequence encodes CASSFLLAGATGDTQYF. The V and J genes are TRBV7-9 and TRBJ2-3; 11 bases match TRBD2. The CDR3 sequence is 17 residues long. CDR1 is SEHNR and CDR2 is FQNEAQ in the germline V gene (reference sequence). Germline trimming cut 3 bases from V and 6 bases from J; bases unmatched to any gene: 11.

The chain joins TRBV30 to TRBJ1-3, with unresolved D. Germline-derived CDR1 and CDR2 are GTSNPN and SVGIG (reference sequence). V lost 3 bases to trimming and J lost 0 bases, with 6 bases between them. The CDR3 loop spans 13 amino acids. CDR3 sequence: CAWRLNSGNTIYF. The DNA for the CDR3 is TGTGCCTGGAGACTGAACTCTGGAAACACCATATATTTT.

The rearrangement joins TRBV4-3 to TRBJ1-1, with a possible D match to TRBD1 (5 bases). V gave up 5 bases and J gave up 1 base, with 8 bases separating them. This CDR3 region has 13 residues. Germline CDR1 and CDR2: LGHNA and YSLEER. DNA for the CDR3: TGCGCCAGCAGCTACACAGGGAACACTGAAGCTTTCTTT. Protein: CASSYTGNTEAFF.

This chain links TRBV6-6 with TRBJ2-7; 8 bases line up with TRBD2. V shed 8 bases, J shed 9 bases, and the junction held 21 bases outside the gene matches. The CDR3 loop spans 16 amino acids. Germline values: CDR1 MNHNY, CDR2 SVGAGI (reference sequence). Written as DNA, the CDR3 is TGTGCCAGCGCCTTGGGGGGGCGTCTAGCGGGTATCGGGCAGTACTTC. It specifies CASALGGRLAGIGQYF.

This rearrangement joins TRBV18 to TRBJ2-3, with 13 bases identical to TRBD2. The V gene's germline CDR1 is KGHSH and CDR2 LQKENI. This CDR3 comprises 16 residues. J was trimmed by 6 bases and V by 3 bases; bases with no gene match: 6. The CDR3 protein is CASSPAAGLAGDTQYF. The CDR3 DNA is TGTGCCAGCTCACCGGCCGCGGGACTAGCGGGGGATACGCAGTATTTT.

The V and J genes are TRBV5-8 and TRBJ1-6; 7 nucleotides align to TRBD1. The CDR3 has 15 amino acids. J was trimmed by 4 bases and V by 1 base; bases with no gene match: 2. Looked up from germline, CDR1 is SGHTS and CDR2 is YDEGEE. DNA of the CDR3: TGTGCCAGCAGCTTGAGACAGGGTTATAATTCACCCCTCCACTTT. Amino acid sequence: CASSLRQGYNSPLHF.

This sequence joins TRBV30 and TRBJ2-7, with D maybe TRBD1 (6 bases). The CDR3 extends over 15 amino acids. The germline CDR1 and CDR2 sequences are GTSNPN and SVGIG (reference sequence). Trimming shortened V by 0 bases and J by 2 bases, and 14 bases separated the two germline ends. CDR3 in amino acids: CAWSVSSDSAYEQYF. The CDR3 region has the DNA TGTGCCTGGAGTGTATCCTCGGACAGCGCCTACGAGCAGTACTTC.

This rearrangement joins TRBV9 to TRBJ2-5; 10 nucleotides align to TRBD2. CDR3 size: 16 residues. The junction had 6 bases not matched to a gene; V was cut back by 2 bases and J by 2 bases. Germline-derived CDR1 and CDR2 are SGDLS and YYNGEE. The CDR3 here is CASSVLGLAHQETQYF. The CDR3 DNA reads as TGTGCCAGCAGCGTCTTGGGACTAGCGCATCAAGAGACCCAGTACTTC.

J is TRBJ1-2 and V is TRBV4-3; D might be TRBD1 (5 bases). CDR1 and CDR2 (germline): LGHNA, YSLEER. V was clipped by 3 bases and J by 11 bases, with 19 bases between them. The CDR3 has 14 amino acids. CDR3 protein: CASSHGRDGTLYTF. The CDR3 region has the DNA TGCGCCAGCAGCCACGGGAGGGACGGAACCCTTTACACCTTC.

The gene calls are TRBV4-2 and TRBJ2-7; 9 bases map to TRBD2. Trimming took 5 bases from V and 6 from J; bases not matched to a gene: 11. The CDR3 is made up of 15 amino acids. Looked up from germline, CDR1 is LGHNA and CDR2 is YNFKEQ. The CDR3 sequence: CASSESGLAGSEQYF. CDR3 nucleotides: TGTGCCAGCAGCGAATCGGGCCTAGCGGGAAGCGAGCAGTACTTC.

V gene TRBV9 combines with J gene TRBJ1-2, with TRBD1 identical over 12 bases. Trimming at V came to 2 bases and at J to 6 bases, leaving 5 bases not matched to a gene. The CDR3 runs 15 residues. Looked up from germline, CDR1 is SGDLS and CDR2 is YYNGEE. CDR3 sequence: CASSVAGTGGDGYTF. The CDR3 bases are TGTGCCAGCAGCGTCGCCGGGACAGGGGGCGATGGCTACACCTTC.

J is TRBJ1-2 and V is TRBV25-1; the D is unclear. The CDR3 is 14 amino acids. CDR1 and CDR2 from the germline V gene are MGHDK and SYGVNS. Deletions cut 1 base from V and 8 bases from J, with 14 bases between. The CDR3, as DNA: TGTGCCAGCAGTGAATTTGCGGATGTAGCCGGCTACACCTTC. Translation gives CASSEFADVAGYTF.

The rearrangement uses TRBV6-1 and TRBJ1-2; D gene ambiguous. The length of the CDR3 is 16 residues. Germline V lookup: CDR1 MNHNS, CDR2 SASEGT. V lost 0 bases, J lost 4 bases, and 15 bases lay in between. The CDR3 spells CASSEARARLSYGYTF. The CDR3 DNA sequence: TGTGCCAGCAGTGAAGCTAGAGCGCGATTAAGCTATGGCTACACCTTC.

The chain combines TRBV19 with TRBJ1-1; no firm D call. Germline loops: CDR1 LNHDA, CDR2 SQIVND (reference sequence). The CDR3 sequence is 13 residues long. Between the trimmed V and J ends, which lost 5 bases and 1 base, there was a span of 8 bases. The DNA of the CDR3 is TGTGCCAGTAGTGCTAATAGGAACACTGAAGCTTTCTTT. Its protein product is CASSANRNTEAFF. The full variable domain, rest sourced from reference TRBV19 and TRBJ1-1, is DGGITQSPKYLFRKEGQNVTLSCEQNLNHDAMYWYRQDPGQGLRLIYYSQIVNDFQKGDIAEGYSVSREKKESFPLTVTSAQKNPTAFYLCASSANRNTEAFFGQGTRLTVV.

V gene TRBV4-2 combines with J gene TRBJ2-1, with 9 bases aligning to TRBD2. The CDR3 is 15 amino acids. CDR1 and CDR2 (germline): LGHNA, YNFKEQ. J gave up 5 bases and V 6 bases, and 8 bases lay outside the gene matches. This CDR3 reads CASRSSGRTDNEQFF. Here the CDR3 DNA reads TGTGCCAGCAGATCAAGCGGGAGGACTGACAATGAGCAGTTCTTC.

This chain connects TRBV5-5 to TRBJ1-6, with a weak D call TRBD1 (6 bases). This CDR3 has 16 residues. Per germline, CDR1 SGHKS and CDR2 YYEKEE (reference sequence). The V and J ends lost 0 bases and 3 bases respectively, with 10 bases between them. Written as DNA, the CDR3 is TGTGCCAGCAGCTTGGGTGCAGGGGACTATAATTCACCCCTCCACTTT. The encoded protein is CASSLGAGDYNSPLHF.

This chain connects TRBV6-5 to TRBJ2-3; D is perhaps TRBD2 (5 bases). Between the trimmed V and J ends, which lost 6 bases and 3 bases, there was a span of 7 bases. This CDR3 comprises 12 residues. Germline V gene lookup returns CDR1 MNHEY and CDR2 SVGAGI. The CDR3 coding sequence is TGTGCCAGCAGGACGGGAACAGATACGCAGTATTTT. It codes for CASRTGTDTQYF.

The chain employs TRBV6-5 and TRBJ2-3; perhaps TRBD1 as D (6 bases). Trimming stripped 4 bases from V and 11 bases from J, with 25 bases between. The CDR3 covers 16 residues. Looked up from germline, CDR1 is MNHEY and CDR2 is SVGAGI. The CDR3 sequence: CASSSSRQAPASWQYF. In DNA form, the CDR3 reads TGTGCCAGCAGTTCCTCTCGACAGGCTCCCGCATCGTGGCAGTATTTT.

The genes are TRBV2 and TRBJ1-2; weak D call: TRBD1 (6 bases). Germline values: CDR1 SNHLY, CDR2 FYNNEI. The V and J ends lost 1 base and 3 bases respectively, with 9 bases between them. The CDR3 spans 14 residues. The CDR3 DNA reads TGTGCCAGCAGTGAAGACAGGGTGGACTATGGCTACACCTTC. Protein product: CASSEDRVDYGYTF. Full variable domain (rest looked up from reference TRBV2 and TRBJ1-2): EPEVTQTPSHQVTQMGQEVILRCVPISNHLYFYWYRQILGQKVEFLVSFYNNEISEKSEIFDDQFSVERPDGSNFTLKIRSTKLEDSAMYFCASSEDRVDYGYTFGSGTRLTVV.

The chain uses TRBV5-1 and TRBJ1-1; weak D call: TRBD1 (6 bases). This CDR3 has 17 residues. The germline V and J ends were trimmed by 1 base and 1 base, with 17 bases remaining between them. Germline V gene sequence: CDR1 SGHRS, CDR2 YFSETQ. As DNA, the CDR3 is TGCGCCAGCAGCTTGAGGAACCAGGGACAAGCGAACACTGAAGCTTTCTTT. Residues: CASSLRNQGQANTEAFF.

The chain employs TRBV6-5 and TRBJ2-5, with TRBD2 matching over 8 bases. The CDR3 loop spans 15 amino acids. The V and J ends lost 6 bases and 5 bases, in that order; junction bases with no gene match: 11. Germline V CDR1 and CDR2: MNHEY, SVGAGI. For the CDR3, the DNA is TGTGCCAGCAGCACACCGGGACTAGAGGGGGAGACCCAGTACTTC. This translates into CASSTPGLEGETQYF.

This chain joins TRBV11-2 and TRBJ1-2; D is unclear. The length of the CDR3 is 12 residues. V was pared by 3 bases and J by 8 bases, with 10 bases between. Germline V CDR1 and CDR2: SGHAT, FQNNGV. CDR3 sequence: CASSFPREGYTF. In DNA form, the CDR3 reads TGTGCCAGCAGCTTCCCCCGAGAAGGCTACACCTTC.